This TCR beta chain came from a study of radiotherapy plus CTLA-4 blockade in lung cancer. Study-wide background: An objective response was seen in 15% to 20% of patients, and disease control in 25% to 40%.

Chemo-refractory metastatic non-small-cell lung cancer patients underwent focal radiation alongside CTLA-4 blockade with ipilimumab. The CDR3 consists of 13 residues. Trimming shortened V by 6 bases and J by 3 bases, and 12 bases separated the two germline ends. CDR1 is MNHEY, CDR2 SMNVEV, per germline (reference sequence). The table came from immunoSEQ multiplex PCR; TCRdb's copy has only in-frame clones and leaves some out. The table lists roughly 98,000 clones, 82% of them singletons, with around 3% in the top ten. The sequenced sample was peripheral blood, obtained from a patient treated with radiotherapy plus ipilimumab. The chain employs TRBV27 and TRBJ2-7; D is uncertain. The receptor was derived from a human donor with non-small cell lung cancer who had a partial response to radiotherapy plus ipilimumab. CDR3: CASRSKPYYEQYF. The CDR3 DNA follows: TGTGCCAGCAGATCAAAGCCCTACTACGAGCAGTACTTC.